These 30 T cell receptor beta chains were all obtained from the same sample, sequenced in a study of vaccination effects on CD4 cells after COVID-19. No cognate antigen is known for these TCRs. Clones were read by immunoSEQ multiplex PCR, and TCRdb kept only the in-frame ones, dropping some. The sample carries some 25,000 clones, about 73% recorded once. In the ViraFEST assay, antigen-specific CD4+ clonotypes were identified by expansion after peptide-pool stimulation. With more than 9 days of culture completed, CD4+ T cells were isolated. The vaccine given was either BNT162b2 or mRNA-1273, in two doses. Material: CD4+ T cells from PBMCs cultured with SARS-CoV-2 spike peptides, obtained after COVID-19 vaccination. These receptors all stem from a human donor who received a COVID-19 vaccine.

V gene TRBV5-4 combines with J gene TRBJ2-2; tentatively, D is TRBD2 (7 bases). The V end was cut by 4 bases, the J end by 5 bases, with 18 bases between. The CDR3 sequence is 16 residues long. Germline CDR1 SGHNT, CDR2 YYREEE (reference sequence). The CDR3 loop is CASSAPPGEGTGELFF. CDR3 coding DNA: TGTGCCAGCAGCGCACCCCCAGGGGAGGGTACCGGGGAGCTGTTTTTT.

The chain combines TRBV6-5 with TRBJ1-2; D gene unclear. V was pared by 6 bases and J by 2 bases, with 10 bases between. In germline, CDR1 is MNHEY, CDR2 SVGAGI. The CDR3 covers 13 residues. DNA for the CDR3: TGTGCCAGCAGGGTAGAAGGGAACTATGGCTACACCTTC. Amino acids: CASRVEGNYGYTF.

The chain has TRBV27 and TRBJ2-3; D possibly corresponds to TRBD1 (5 bases). V lost 0 bases and J 0 bases, leaving 13 bases between the germline ends. From germline, CDR1 is MNHEY and CDR2 SMNVEV (reference sequence). This CDR3 region has 17 residues. This CDR3 reads CASSLSDSLYSTDTQYF. CDR3 coding DNA: TGTGCCAGCAGTTTATCAGACAGTCTCTATAGCACAGATACGCAGTATTTT.

V gene TRBV6-5 combines with J gene TRBJ2-7; D is unclear. Germline V gene sequence: CDR1 MNHEY, CDR2 SVGAGI. The length of the CDR3 is 14 residues. V gave up 5 bases and J gave up 4 bases, with 15 bases separating them. The CDR3 nucleotides read TGTGCCAGCAGTCGCACCGGGCCTTTTTACGAGCAGTACTTC. Translating gives CASSRTGPFYEQYF.

The chain recombines TRBV2 with TRBJ2-1, with unresolved D. This CDR3 has 11 amino acids. V lost 4 bases and J lost 6, with 4 bases in between. Germline V gives CDR1 SNHLY, CDR2 FYNNEI. The CDR3 DNA sequence: TGTGCCAGCAGTGTACTCAATGAGCAGTTCTTC. This codes for CASSVLNEQFF. The full variable domain, rest sourced from reference TRBV2 and TRBJ2-1, is EPEVTQTPSHQVTQMGQEVILRCVPISNHLYFYWYRQILGQKVEFLVSFYNNEISEKSEIFDDQFSVERPDGSNFTLKIRSTKLEDSAMYFCASSVLNEQFFGPGTRLTVL.

This clone was detected only a few times. The chain joins TRBV6-1 to TRBJ2-7; D not certain. The CDR3 is 12 amino acids. The germline V and J ends were trimmed by 2 bases and 4 bases, with 6 bases remaining between them. Per the germline V gene, CDR1 is MNHNS and CDR2 is SASEGT. DNA of the CDR3: TGTGCCAGCAGTGAAAACGAGTACGAGCAGTACTTC. Amino acids: CASSENEYEQYF.

The chain couples TRBV27 to TRBJ2-2; 7 bases line up with TRBD2. Germline V gene data show CDR1 as MNHEY and CDR2 as SMNVEV (reference sequence). V dropped 9 bases and J dropped 6; count of bases not matched to a gene: 16. CDR3 length equals 16 residues. The CDR3 is CASKSGFAGVAGELFF. Here the CDR3 DNA reads TGTGCCAGTAAGAGCGGGTTCGCGGGAGTAGCCGGGGAGCTGTTTTTT.

The rearrangement links TRBV5-1 to TRBJ1-2; the D gene is possibly TRBD1 (5 bases). Germline CDR1 SGHRS, CDR2 YFSETQ. The CDR3 is 15 amino acids. V shed 3 bases and J shed 7 bases, with 19 bases lying between them. Written as DNA, the CDR3 is TGCGCCAGCAGCTCCGGGGGAAGCAAGGCTAGTGGCTACACCTTC. Encoded protein: CASSSGGSKASGYTF.

This clone was observed a few times. V usage is TRBV3-1 (or the pseudogene TRBV3-2) and J usage is TRBJ2-2; D may correspond to TRBD1 or TRBD2 (5 bases each). Germline values: CDR1 LGHDT, CDR2 YNNKEL (reference sequence). The CDR3 is 15 amino acids. Trimming stripped 4 bases from V and 5 bases from J, with 14 bases between. The CDR3 spells CASSPTGTRTGELFF. Here the CDR3 DNA reads TGTGCCAGCAGCCCGACCGGGACGAGGACCGGGGAGCTGTTTTTT.

The chain carries TRBV5-6 and TRBJ2-1; no clear D gene. This CDR3 contains 11 residues. V lost 4 bases and J 6 bases, leaving 5 bases between the germline ends. Germline CDR1 reads SGHDT; CDR2 reads YYEEEE. The CDR3 sequence: CASSQVNEQFF. The CDR3 DNA reads TGTGCCAGCAGCCAAGTCAATGAGCAGTTCTTC.

This chain uses TRBV6-2 or TRBV6-3 with TRBJ2-7, with 7 bases that match TRBD2. Per the germline V gene, CDR1 is MNHEY and CDR2 is SVGEGT. V lost 0 bases, J lost 7 bases, and 3 bases stayed unmatched. The CDR3 extends over 13 amino acids. CDR3 amino acids: CASSYSTSTEQYF. CDR3 DNA: TGTGCCAGCAGTTACTCGACTAGCACGGAGCAGTACTTC.

The chain combines TRBV7-2 with TRBJ1-1, with a possible D match to TRBD1 (5 bases). Trimming shortened V by 5 bases and J by 0 bases, and 10 bases separated the two germline ends. The CDR3 extends over 14 amino acids. From germline, CDR1 is SGHTA and CDR2 FQGNSA. In DNA, the CDR3 is TGTGCCAGCAGCCTAGGGACGATGAACACTGAAGCTTTCTTT. As protein: CASSLGTMNTEAFF. The full variable domain, completed using reference TRBV7-2 and TRBJ1-1, is GAGVSQSPSNKVTEKGKDVELRCDPISGHTALYWYRQSLGQGLEFLIYFQGNSAPDKSGLPSDRFSAERTGGSVSTLTIQRTQQEDSAVYLCASSLGTMNTEAFFGQGTRLTVV.

This clone occurred once. The chain joins TRBV18 to TRBJ2-4, with 10 bases aligning to TRBD1. The length of the CDR3 is 15 residues. Trimming at V came to 6 bases and at J to 5 bases, leaving 7 bases not matched to a gene. CDR1 and CDR2 (germline): KGHSH, LQKENI. The CDR3 DNA follows: TGTGCCAGCTCCCTCCGCGGGACAGGGGAAAACATTCAGTACTTC. Translation: CASSLRGTGENIQYF.

This chain links TRBV5-1 with TRBJ1-2; D remains unclear. The V and J ends lost 4 bases and 4 bases respectively, with 26 bases between them. The germline V gene encodes CDR1 SGHRS and CDR2 YFSETQ. The CDR3 length is 18 residues. The CDR3 bases are TGCGCCAGCAGCGACCTAACGTTTGACGGACCCAGCGCCTATGGCTACACCTTC. It codes for CASSDLTFDGPSAYGYTF.

The V call is TRBV18, the J call TRBJ1-1, with a tentative D call TRBD1 (6 bases). V lost 5 bases and J 1 base, leaving 8 bases between the germline ends. The germline CDR1 and CDR2 sequences are KGHSH and LQKENI. The CDR3 totals 13 residues. This CDR3 is CASSTQGNTEAFF. The CDR3 region has the DNA TGTGCCAGCTCAACACAGGGGAACACTGAAGCTTTCTTT.

The count of this clone is one. This sequence joins TRBV4-2 and TRBJ2-7; 9 bases are a match to TRBD2. Germline CDR1 is LGHNA and CDR2 is YNFKEQ. There are 16 residues in the CDR3. The trim removed 0 bases at V and 3 bases at J, leaving 6 bases unmatched. The CDR3 sequence: CASSQDLAGNVYEQYF. CDR3 coding DNA: TGTGCCAGCAGCCAAGATCTAGCGGGGAATGTCTACGAGCAGTACTTC.

The chain combines TRBV4-1 with TRBJ1-2, with 7 bases identical to TRBD1. V trimming: 7 bases; J trimming: 8 bases; junction bases outside the gene matches: 16. CDR1 and CDR2 from the germline V gene are MGHRA and YSYEKL. The CDR3 is 15 residues long. The chain's CDR3 is CASIDLGGPRGGYTF. In DNA, the CDR3 is TGCGCCAGCATCGATTTAGGGGGCCCCAGAGGGGGCTACACCTTC.

V is TRBV19 and J is TRBJ2-6, with TRBD1 matching over 7 bases. From germline, CDR1 is LNHDA and CDR2 SQIVND (reference sequence). This CDR3 comprises 15 residues. Trimming took 5 bases from V and 4 from J; bases not matched to a gene: 5. The CDR3 DNA is TGTGCCAGTAGTGTACAGGGGCCCGGGGCCAACGTCCTGACTTTC. Translated: CASSVQGPGANVLTF.

The chain employs TRBV11-2 and TRBJ1-6; a weak D match, TRBD1 (5 bases). Trimming took off 4 bases at V and 4 bases at J, with 17 bases between the two ends. The CDR3 consists of 17 residues. From germline, CDR1 is SGHAT and CDR2 FQNNGV. The CDR3 DNA reads as TGTGCCAGCAGCTGGTCGGATGGGACCCATTATAATTCACCCCTCCACTTT. Protein: CASSWSDGTHYNSPLHF. Drawing the rest from reference TRBV11-2 and TRBJ1-6, the complete variable domain is EAGVAQSPRYKIIEKRQSVAFWCNPISGHATLYWYQQILGQGPKLLIQFQNNGVVDDSQLPKDRFSAERLKGVDSTLKIQPAKLEDSAVYLCASSWSDGTHYNSPLHFGNGTRLTVT.

The J gene is TRBJ1-3, the V gene TRBV30, with TRBD1 as a possible D gene (6 bases). Trimming took 3 bases from V and 0 from J, leaving 21 bases between them. Germline lookup yields CDR1 GTSNPN and CDR2 SVGIG (reference sequence). The CDR3 runs to 18 residues. The CDR3 DNA reads as TGTGCCTGGAGGAGGGGGGGTCTCTCCCCTCTCTCTGGAAACACCATATATTTT. Its protein product is CAWRRGGLSPLSGNTIYF.

The chain is built from TRBV5-1 and TRBJ1-1; 8 bases fit TRBD1. V was clipped by 2 bases and J by 1 base; unmatched bases: 4. Germline V CDR1 and CDR2: SGHRS, YFSETQ. This CDR3 comprises 15 residues. The CDR3 protein is CASSLLTGANTEAFF. In DNA, the CDR3 is TGCGCCAGCAGCTTATTGACAGGGGCGAACACTGAAGCTTTCTTT.

J is TRBJ2-3 and V is TRBV7-9; maybe TRBD2 (5 bases). The length of the CDR3 is 16 residues. Trimming pared 1 base from V and 0 bases from J, leaving 11 bases between. CDR1 is SEHNR and CDR2 is FQNEAQ in the germline V gene (reference sequence). DNA for the CDR3: TGTGCCAGCAGCTTAGTTCTGGCGGGTAGCACAGATACGCAGTATTTT. Translated, it gives CASSLVLAGSTDTQYF. The full variable domain, with the rest looked up from reference TRBV7-9 and TRBJ2-3, is DTGVSQNPRHKITKRGQNVTFRCDPISEHNRLYWYRQTLGQGPEFLTYFQNEAQLEKSRLLSDRFSAERPKGSFSTLEIQRTEQGDSAMYLCASSLVLAGSTDTQYFGPGTRLTVL.

V gene TRBV2 combines with J gene TRBJ1-6; 10 bases are shared with TRBD1. Germline V gene lookup returns CDR1 SNHLY and CDR2 FYNNEI. Trimming at V came to 8 bases and at J to 4 bases, leaving 8 bases not matched to a gene. The CDR3 totals 16 residues. The CDR3 protein is CASRDQGQGYNSPLHF. CDR3 coding DNA: TGTGCCAGCCGGGACCAGGGACAGGGGTATAATTCACCCCTCCACTTT.

The chain uses TRBV27 and TRBJ1-5; the D is unclear. The germline gives CDR1 MNHEY, CDR2 SMNVEV (reference sequence). This CDR3 spans 14 amino acids. V dropped 3 bases and J dropped 6 bases, with 12 bases sitting between them. CDR3 DNA sequence: TGTGCCAGCAGTTTCATCGGGGAGGGTCAGCCCCAGCATTTT. Its protein product is CASSFIGEGQPQHF.

The CDR3 DNA follows: TGCAGTGCTAGTCCGGGACAGAACACAGATACGCAGTATTTT. This codes for CSASPGQNTDTQYF. The rearrangement links TRBV20-1 to TRBJ2-3; TRBD1 agrees at 7 bases. With V trimmed by 3 bases and J by 2 bases, 5 bases remained unmatched. CDR3 size: 14 residues. The germline V gene has CDR1 DFQATT and CDR2 SNEGSKA (reference sequence).

V gene TRBV29-1 combines with J gene TRBJ2-3; D uncertain. This CDR3 spans 13 amino acids. Per germline, CDR1 SQVTM and CDR2 ANQGSEA. Trimming shortened V by 1 base and J by 0 bases, and 5 bases separated the two germline ends. CDR3 in amino acids: CSVEGPSTDTQYF. The CDR3, as DNA: TGCAGCGTTGAAGGACCCAGCACAGATACGCAGTATTTT.

V and J are TRBV10-3 and TRBJ2-2; D perhaps matches TRBD1 (6 bases). V was shortened by 5 bases and J by 5 bases, with 9 bases between the two germline ends. The CDR3 spans 13 residues. In germline, CDR1 is ENHRY, CDR2 SYGVKD. The CDR3 spells CAISPGQTGELFF. DNA for the CDR3: TGTGCCATCAGTCCCGGACAGACCGGGGAGCTGTTTTTT.

The V call is TRBV9, the J call TRBJ2-2; either TRBD1 or TRBD2 may fit D (5 bases each). Germline V gene data show CDR1 as SGDLS and CDR2 as YYNGEE. The CDR3 sequence is 15 residues long. The ends were cut back, 7 bases at V and 1 base at J, with 14 bases in the middle. CDR3 coding DNA: TGTGCCAGCTCTATTGGGACGGTGAACACCGGGGAGCTGTTTTTT. Protein: CASSIGTVNTGELFF.

The DNA for the CDR3 is TGTGCCAGCAGCTTCGGGACAGGGGGCATCTACGAGCAGTACTTC. Residues: CASSFGTGGIYEQYF. The J gene is TRBJ2-7, the V gene TRBV7-6; the match to TRBD1 covers 12 bases. Germline assignment: CDR1 SGHVS and CDR2 FNYEAQ. This CDR3 is 15 amino acids long. J gave up 3 bases and V 3 bases, and 3 bases lay outside the gene matches.

The V and J genes are TRBV25-1 and TRBJ2-7, with TRBD2 as a possible D gene (6 bases). Germline lookup yields CDR1 MGHDK and CDR2 SYGVNS. Trimming took 3 bases from V and 3 from J, leaving 12 bases between them. The CDR3 length is 14 residues. The CDR3 nucleotides are TGTGCCAGCAGTGAGGCGGGGTGGCGCTACGAGCAGTACTTC. Translated: CASSEAGWRYEQYF.